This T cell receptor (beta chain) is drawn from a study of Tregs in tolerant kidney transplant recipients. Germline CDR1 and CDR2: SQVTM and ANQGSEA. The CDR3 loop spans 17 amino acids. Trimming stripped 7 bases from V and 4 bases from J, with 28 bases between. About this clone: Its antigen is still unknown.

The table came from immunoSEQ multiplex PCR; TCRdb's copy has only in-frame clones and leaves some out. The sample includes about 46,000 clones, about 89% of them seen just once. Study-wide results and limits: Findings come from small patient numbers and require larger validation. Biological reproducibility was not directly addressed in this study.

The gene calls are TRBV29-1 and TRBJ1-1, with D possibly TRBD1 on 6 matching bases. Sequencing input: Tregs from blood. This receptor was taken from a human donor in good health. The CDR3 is CSGITSTGSWWGTEAFF. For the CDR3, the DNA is TGCAGCGGCATTACCTCGACAGGCTCCTGGTGGGGCACTGAAGCTTTCTTT.